This T cell receptor (beta chain) was sequenced in a study of blood T cells in healthy people across ages. Broader study findings: Estimated diversity, derived from one million T cells, was regarded as an underestimate.

This clonotype was detected ten times or more. Its specificity is unknown. Together with a sample-barcoded 5' primer, a J-beta primer mix was included in a second PCR lasting about 6 to 12 cycles. Every single cDNA molecule received a tag from a template-switch adaptor with 12 random nucleotides. There were at least 2.5 million CDR3-containing paired-end reads obtained from each sample. In TCRdb, the 5' RACE reads were re-called with MiXCR into one record per CDR3 protein. The sample has 590,000 or so distinct CDR3 sequences, about 30% seen once. Researchers isolated at least 7 million PBMCs per sample. The CDR3 covers 15 residues. CDR1 is KGHSH, CDR2 LQKENI, per germline. With V trimmed by 3 bases and J by 4 bases, 4 bases remained unmatched.

Sample: blood. The rearrangement uses TRBV18 and TRBJ2-5, with 11 bases lining up with TRBD1. The receptor was derived from a woman older than 75 in good health. CDR3 in DNA: TGTGCCAGCTCACCGGGACAGGGGGAAACAGAGACCCAGTACTTC. This encodes CASSPGQGETETQYF.